The 29 T cell receptor beta chains given below trace back to one sample, sequenced in a study of blood T cell repertoires in COVID-19. The data were produced by immunoSEQ multiplex PCR, yet TCRdb's version contains in-frame clones alone and is incomplete. In the table there are approximately 210,000 clones, around four fifths of which are singletons. The specimen was peripheral blood. The receptor source for this set is a woman aged 70-85 years with active or convalescent COVID-19.

The genes are TRBV7-8 and TRBJ2-7; weak D call: TRBD1 (5 bases). The CDR3 spans 13 residues. CDR1 SGHVS and CDR2 FQNEAQ come from the germline V gene. Trimming removed 0 bases from V and 9 bases from J, with 12 bases in between. CDR3 sequence (DNA): TGTGCCAGCAGCTTAGCGTCTGCCAGGGCGCAGTACTTC. Amino acids: CASSLASARAQYF.

The chain joins TRBV3-1 (or the pseudogene TRBV3-2) to TRBJ2-1, with 11 bases matching TRBD2. The CDR3 spans 15 residues. Germline V lookup: CDR1 LGHDT, CDR2 YNNKEL (reference sequence). V dropped 4 bases and J dropped 6; count of bases not matched to a gene: 5. The CDR3 here is CASSRSGRARNEQFF. The CDR3 DNA reads TGTGCCAGCAGCCGTAGCGGGAGGGCCCGCAATGAGCAGTTCTTC.

The chain combines TRBV10-3 with TRBJ2-1, with D possibly being TRBD1 (6 bases). Germline V gene lookup returns CDR1 ENHRY and CDR2 SYGVKD. This CDR3 is built from 13 residues. Trimming removed 5 bases from V and 4 bases from J, with 9 bases in between. CDR3 amino acids: CAISTTGYNEQFF. CDR3 coding DNA: TGTGCCATCAGTACCACAGGGTACAATGAGCAGTTCTTC.

The chain joins TRBV5-4 to TRBJ1-3, with D hard to call. V was clipped by 9 bases and J by 0 bases, with 10 bases between them. This CDR3 has 13 amino acids. Germline V lookup: CDR1 SGHNT, CDR2 YYREEE (reference sequence). The CDR3 loop reads CATSRASGNTIYF. The DNA for the CDR3 is TGTGCCACCTCGAGGGCCTCTGGAAACACCATATATTTT.

The gene calls are TRBV7-2 and TRBJ2-2; TRBD2 aligns across 7 bases. The V gene's germline CDR1 is SGHTA and CDR2 FQGNSA. This CDR3 contains 15 residues. J gave up 7 bases and V 1 base, and 6 bases lay outside the gene matches. The CDR3 reads CASSLDGGIVGELFF. DNA of the CDR3: TGTGCCAGCAGCTTAGACGGGGGGATAGTCGGGGAGCTGTTTTTT.

The rearrangement joins TRBV6-5 to TRBJ1-2; D is uncertain. The V and J ends lost 0 bases and 0 bases respectively, with 8 bases between them. Germline V lookup: CDR1 MNHEY, CDR2 SVGAGI. The CDR3 consists of 15 residues. The CDR3 spells CASSYSPGPNYGYTF. DNA of the CDR3: TGTGCCAGCAGTTACTCCCCAGGTCCTAACTATGGCTACACCTTC.

The chain uses TRBV7-9 and TRBJ2-7; maybe TRBD2 (6 bases). Trimming cost V 5 bases and J 2 bases, with 16 bases left between them. The CDR3 extends over 15 amino acids. Germline V CDR1 and CDR2: SEHNR, FQNEAQ (reference sequence). CDR3 residues: CASSPGSTIPYEQYF. For the CDR3, the DNA is TGTGCCAGCAGCCCCGGGAGCACTATTCCCTACGAGCAGTACTTC.

The chain joins TRBV7-9 to TRBJ1-3; 7 bases fit TRBD1. V dropped 5 bases and J dropped 4; count of bases not matched to a gene: 11. Germline assignment: CDR1 SEHNR and CDR2 FQNEAQ (reference sequence). CDR3 size: 16 residues. CDR3 residues: CASSLNRGSTGNTIYF. The DNA of the CDR3 is TGTGCCAGCAGCCTAAACAGGGGTTCGACGGGAAACACCATATATTTT.

The rearrangement links TRBV7-8 to TRBJ2-2; weak D call: TRBD2 (6 bases). The CDR3 has 15 amino acids. Germline V gene data show CDR1 as SGHVS and CDR2 as FQNEAQ. Trimming removed 4 bases at V and 6 bases at J, with 15 bases between. The CDR3 sequence: CASSSLGGGPGELFF. The CDR3 nucleotides read TGTGCCAGCAGCTCCCTGGGGGGAGGCCCCGGGGAGCTGTTTTTT.

The chain uses TRBV7-9 and TRBJ2-3, with 7 positions matching TRBD2. There are 16 residues in the CDR3. Looked up from germline, CDR1 is SEHNR and CDR2 is FQNEAQ (reference sequence). V trimming: 1 base; J trimming: 1 base; junction bases outside the gene matches: 5. This CDR3 reads CASSLEAGRRTDTQYF. The CDR3 nucleotides are TGTGCCAGCAGCTTAGAAGCGGGGCGTCGCACAGATACGCAGTATTTT.

The rearrangement joins TRBV13 to TRBJ2-7; TRBD2 agrees at 16 bases. The V and J ends lost 5 bases and 9 bases, in that order; junction bases with no gene match: 7. CDR3 size: 15 residues. Germline V gene data show CDR1 as PRHDT and CDR2 as FYEKMQ (reference sequence). The CDR3 bases are TGTGCCAGCAGCCTGGGACTAGCGGGAGGGATCGGGCAGTACTTC. Translation gives CASSLGLAGGIGQYF.

The J gene is TRBJ1-5, the V gene TRBV12-3 or TRBV12-4, with D perhaps matching TRBD1 (6 bases). Deletions cut 9 bases from V and 7 bases from J, with 16 bases between. The CDR3 totals 13 residues. The CDR3 nucleotides read TGTGCCAGTTCTGTAGGGGGAGAGCAGCCCCAGCATTTT. Protein product: CASSVGGEQPQHF.

The chain carries TRBV9 and TRBJ2-5; TRBD2 aligns across 8 bases. The germline V gene has CDR1 SGDLS and CDR2 YYNGEE. The CDR3 consists of 15 residues. V shed 3 bases and J 4 bases; nucleotides not matched to a gene: 8. DNA for the CDR3: TGTGCCAGCAGCGACCGGGACGGGAGGGGAGAGACCCAGTACTTC. Translated: CASSDRDGRGETQYF.

The chain carries TRBV7-9 and TRBJ2-1, with TRBD2 matching over 10 bases. Germline V gene data show CDR1 as SEHNR and CDR2 as FQNEAQ (reference sequence). The CDR3 has 17 amino acids. V trimming: 5 bases; J trimming: 4 bases; junction bases outside the gene matches: 11. The CDR3 loop is CASSRPPGLATYNEQFF. The CDR3 coding sequence is TGTGCCAGCAGCCGGCCACCGGGACTAGCGACTTACAATGAGCAGTTCTTC.

The gene calls are TRBV4-2 and TRBJ1-2; 11 nucleotides match TRBD1. Germline loops: CDR1 LGHNA, CDR2 YNFKEQ. The CDR3 spans 13 residues. V gave up 3 bases and J gave up 6 bases; unmatched junction bases: 0. DNA of the CDR3: TGTGCCAGCAGCCAGGGACAGGGGGATGGCTACACCTTC. It is translated as CASSQGQGDGYTF.

This clone was counted once. V and J are TRBV5-4 and TRBJ1-2, with 10 bases identical to TRBD1. Germline CDR1 SGHNT, CDR2 YYREEE (reference sequence). V trimming: 3 bases; J trimming: 2 bases; junction bases outside the gene matches: 4. This CDR3 contains 15 residues. CDR3 coding DNA: TGTGCCAGCAGCTACGACAGGGGGCTGAACTATGGCTACACCTTC. Its translation: CASSYDRGLNYGYTF. Looking up the rest from reference TRBV5-4 and TRBJ1-2 gives the full variable domain: ETGVTQSPTHLIKTRGQQVTLRCSSQSGHNTVSWYQQALGQGPQFIFQYYREEENGRGNFPPRFSGLQFPNYSSELNVNALELDDSALYLCASSYDRGLNYGYTFGSGTRLTVV.

This sequence joins TRBV3-1 (or the pseudogene TRBV3-2) and TRBJ1-1; D unresolved. The CDR3 is 14 residues long. Trimming removed 3 bases from V and 5 bases from J, with 13 bases in between. From germline, CDR1 is LGHDT and CDR2 YNNKEL (reference sequence). CDR3 loop: CASSQFTSGTEAFF. The CDR3 coding sequence is TGTGCCAGCAGCCAGTTTACGTCGGGAACTGAAGCTTTCTTT.

J is TRBJ2-7 and V is TRBV18; D possibly corresponds to TRBD2 (5 bases). The V end was cut by 0 bases, the J end by 6 bases, with 12 bases between. Germline V gene lookup returns CDR1 KGHSH and CDR2 LQKENI. The CDR3 consists of 14 residues. The CDR3 loop reads CASSPPSSGVEQYF. The CDR3 DNA reads TGTGCCAGCTCACCACCGAGTTCCGGGGTCGAGCAGTACTTC.

V is TRBV7-9 and J is TRBJ1-2; the D gene is possibly TRBD1 (5 bases). The CDR3 is 13 amino acids. Trimming removed 6 bases at V and 4 bases at J, with 12 bases between. Germline values: CDR1 SEHNR, CDR2 FQNEAQ (reference sequence). The CDR3 spells CASSPGSGYGYTF. The CDR3, as DNA: TGTGCCAGCAGTCCAGGGTCCGGCTATGGCTACACCTTC.

This clone has only a few counts. The V gene is TRBV12-3 or TRBV12-4, the J gene TRBJ1-1; no clear D gene. V was shortened by 5 bases and J by 2 bases, with 6 bases between the two germline ends. This CDR3 comprises 12 residues. CDR3 loop: CASSAVNTEAFF. CDR3 coding DNA: TGTGCCAGCAGTGCAGTTAACACTGAAGCTTTCTTT.

CDR3 DNA sequence: TGTGCCAGCAGTTTAGGCGGGGACTATGGCTACACCTTC. Protein product: CASSLGGDYGYTF. The chain uses TRBV28 and TRBJ1-2; D unresolved. Germline lookup yields CDR1 MDHEN and CDR2 SYDVKM. V lost 2 bases and J lost 3, with 7 bases in between. The CDR3 contains 13 residues.

The rearrangement joins TRBV4-1 to TRBJ2-1, with TRBD2 matching over 8 bases. This CDR3 contains 15 residues. Germline CDR1 MGHRA, CDR2 YSYEKL. V dropped 0 bases and J dropped 9; count of bases not matched to a gene: 7. This chain's CDR3 is CASSQEWGSGIEQFF. The DNA for the CDR3 is TGCGCCAGCAGCCAAGAGTGGGGTAGCGGGATTGAGCAGTTCTTC.

This chain uses TRBV25-1 with TRBJ1-4; TRBD1 aligns across 9 bases. V lost 5 bases, J lost 8 bases, and 9 bases stayed unmatched. The CDR3 is 15 residues long. Germline assignment: CDR1 MGHDK and CDR2 SYGVNS. For the CDR3, the DNA is TGTGCCAGCAGTCTACCACAGGGGGCAGGAGAAAAACTGTTTTTT. Protein product: CASSLPQGAGEKLFF.

This clone was detected a few times. The chain recombines TRBV4-2 with TRBJ2-6; tentative D call: TRBD1 (6 bases). Trimming took 1 base from V and 2 from J, leaving 18 bases between them. CDR1 is LGHNA, CDR2 YNFKEQ, per germline. There are 19 residues in the CDR3. This CDR3 is CASSQGAAGQGTGANVLTF. In DNA, the CDR3 is TGTGCCAGCAGCCAAGGAGCGGCAGGCCAGGGGACTGGGGCCAACGTCCTGACTTTC.

The chain carries TRBV30 and TRBJ2-7, with D tentatively TRBD2 (6 bases). CDR3 length equals 13 residues. V was shortened by 3 bases and J by 2 bases, with 11 bases between the two germline ends. In germline, CDR1 is GTSNPN, CDR2 SVGIG (reference sequence). CDR3 region: CAWSGSGTYEQYF. CDR3 bases: TGTGCCTGGAGCGGGAGCGGAACCTACGAGCAGTACTTC.

CDR3 in DNA: TGCGCCAGCAGCTTTGGAACGGGAAACACTGAAGCTTTCTTT. Translated, it gives CASSFGTGNTEAFF. V usage is TRBV5-1 and J usage is TRBJ1-1; D gene ambiguous. Germline assignment: CDR1 SGHRS and CDR2 YFSETQ. CDR3 length: 14 residues. V gave up 2 bases and J gave up 2 bases, with 10 bases separating them.

The chain employs TRBV4-2 and TRBJ1-5, with D tentatively TRBD1 (5 bases). The V gene's germline CDR1 is LGHNA and CDR2 YNFKEQ. The CDR3 consists of 14 residues. Trimming removed 2 bases from V and 3 bases from J, with 8 bases in between. The CDR3 DNA reads TGTGCCAGCAGCCAAAAGACAGACAATCAGCCCCAGCATTTT. Its translation: CASSQKTDNQPQHF.

This chain links TRBV10-3 with TRBJ1-3, with D unclear. The ends were cut back, 1 base at V and 0 bases at J, with 13 bases in the middle. The CDR3 sequence is 17 residues long. Germline CDR1 and CDR2: ENHRY and SYGVKD. Here the CDR3 reads CAISEFDITSSGNTIYF. Written as DNA, the CDR3 is TGTGCCATCAGTGAGTTCGACATAACTAGCTCTGGAAACACCATATATTTT.

The gene calls are TRBV3-1 (or the pseudogene TRBV3-2) and TRBJ1-6, with D possibly being TRBD1 (5 bases). The CDR3 length is 13 residues. Germline V CDR1 and CDR2: LGHDT, YNNKEL (reference sequence). V was cut by 5 bases and J by 5 bases, with 7 bases left in between. CDR3 sequence reads: CASSSGDNSPLHF. Written as DNA, the CDR3 is TGTGCCAGCAGCTCGGGGGATAATTCACCCCTCCACTTT.